This T cell receptor beta chain was obtained from a study of identical twins. TCRdb independently ran MiXCR on the 5' RACE reads; one entry per CDR3 protein. The data show around 570,000 distinct CDR3 sequences, more than 9% seen once. This CDR3 has 15 amino acids. Germline CDR1 reads SQVTM; CDR2 reads ANQGSEA. Trimming took off 1 base at V and 6 bases at J, with 15 bases between the two ends. This clonotype was counted ten times or more. This sample also belongs to another study, concerning yellow fever vaccine responses in identical twins.

Sequencing was done on a sample of PBMCs. The chain combines TRBV29-1 with TRBJ2-2; D possibly corresponds to TRBD2 (5 bases). This TCR was recovered from a woman younger than 35 in good health. CDR3 sequence: CSVEGRLGSAGELFF. The CDR3 DNA follows: TGCAGCGTTGAAGGCCGTCTTGGGAGCGCCGGGGAGCTGTTTTTT.